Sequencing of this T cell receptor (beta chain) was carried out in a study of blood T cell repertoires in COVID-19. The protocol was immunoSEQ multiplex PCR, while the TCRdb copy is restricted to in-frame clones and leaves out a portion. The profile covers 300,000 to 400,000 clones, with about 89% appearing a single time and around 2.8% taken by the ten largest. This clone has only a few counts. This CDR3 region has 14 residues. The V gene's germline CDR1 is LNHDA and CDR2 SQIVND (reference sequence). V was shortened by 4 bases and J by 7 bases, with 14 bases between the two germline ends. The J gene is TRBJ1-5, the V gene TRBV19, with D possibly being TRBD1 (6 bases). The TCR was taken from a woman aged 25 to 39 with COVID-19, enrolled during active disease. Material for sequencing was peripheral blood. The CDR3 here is CASSTDRWGQPQHF. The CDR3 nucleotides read TGTGCCAGTAGTACCGACAGGTGGGGCCAGCCCCAGCATTTT.